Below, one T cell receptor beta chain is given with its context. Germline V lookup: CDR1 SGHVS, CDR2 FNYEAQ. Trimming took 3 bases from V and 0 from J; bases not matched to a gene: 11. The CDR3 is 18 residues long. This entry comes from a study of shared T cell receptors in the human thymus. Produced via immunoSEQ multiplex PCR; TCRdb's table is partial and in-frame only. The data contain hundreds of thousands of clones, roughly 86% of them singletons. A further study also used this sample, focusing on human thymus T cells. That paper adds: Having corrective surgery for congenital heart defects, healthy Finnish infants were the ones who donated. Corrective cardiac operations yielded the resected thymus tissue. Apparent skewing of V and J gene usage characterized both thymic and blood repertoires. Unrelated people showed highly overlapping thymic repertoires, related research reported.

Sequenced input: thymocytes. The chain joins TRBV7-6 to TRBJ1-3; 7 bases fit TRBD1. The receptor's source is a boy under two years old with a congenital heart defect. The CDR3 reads CASSLVGTELYSGNTIYF. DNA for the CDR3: TGTGCCAGCAGCTTGGTAGGGACAGAGCTTTACTCTGGAAACACCATATATTTT.